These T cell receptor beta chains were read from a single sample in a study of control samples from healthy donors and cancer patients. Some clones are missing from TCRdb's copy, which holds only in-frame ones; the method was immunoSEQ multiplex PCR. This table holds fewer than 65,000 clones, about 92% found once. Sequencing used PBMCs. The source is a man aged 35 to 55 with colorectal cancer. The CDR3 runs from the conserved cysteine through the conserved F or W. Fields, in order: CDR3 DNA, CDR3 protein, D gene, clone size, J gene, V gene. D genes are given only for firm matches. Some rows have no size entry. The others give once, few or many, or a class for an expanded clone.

cdr3_nt: TGTGCCAGCAAACCGTGGGGACTAGCGGGAGGGAAACCGAACAATGAGCAGTTCTTC
cdr3_aa: CASKPWGLAGGKPNNEQFF
d_call: TRBD2
clone_size: .
j_call: TRBJ2-1
v_call: TRBV28

cdr3_nt: TGCGCCAGCAGCCAACCGGGACAGGGGAAAGAGACCCAGTACTTC
cdr3_aa: CASSQPGQGKETQYF
d_call: TRBD1
clone_size: .
j_call: TRBJ2-5
v_call: TRBV4-1

cdr3_nt: TGTGCCAGCAGCTTGGGACAGCGAGCCAAAAACATTCAGTACTTC
cdr3_aa: CASSLGQRAKNIQYF
d_call: .
clone_size: once
j_call: TRBJ2-4
v_call: TRBV5-6

cdr3_nt: TGTGCCAGCAGCTTAATAAACACTGAAGCTTTCTTT
cdr3_aa: CASSLINTEAFF
d_call: .
clone_size: .
j_call: TRBJ1-1
v_call: TRBV7-9

cdr3_nt: TGTGCCAGCAGTCCAGGGGGAGAGAACACTGAAGCTTTCTTT
cdr3_aa: CASSPGGENTEAFF
d_call: TRBD1
clone_size: .
j_call: TRBJ1-1
v_call: TRBV6-2/TRBV6-3

cdr3_nt: TGTGCCAGCAGGAGGGACAGGGGTAGCACAGATACGCAGTATTTT
cdr3_aa: CASRRDRGSTDTQYF
d_call: TRBD1
clone_size: .
j_call: TRBJ2-3
v_call: TRBV6-5

cdr3_nt: TGTGCCGGGGGGACAGATGCTAACTATGGCTACACCTTC
cdr3_aa: CAGGTDANYGYTF
d_call: TRBD1
clone_size: .
j_call: TRBJ1-2
v_call: TRBV28

cdr3_nt: TGTGCCAGGATCCCATCACACAATGAGCAGTTCTTC
cdr3_aa: CARIPSHNEQFF
d_call: .
clone_size: .
j_call: TRBJ2-1
v_call: TRBV19

cdr3_nt: TGTGCCAGCAGCGGCCCGACAGGGGGAAACGCAGATACGCAGTATTTT
cdr3_aa: CASSGPTGGNADTQYF
d_call: TRBD1
clone_size: .
j_call: TRBJ2-3
v_call: TRBV3-1/TRBV3-2

cdr3_nt: TGTGCCATCAGTGAGGTAGCGGGGAAGTTCTCCTACGAGCAGTACTTC
cdr3_aa: CAISEVAGKFSYEQYF
d_call: TRBD2
clone_size: .
j_call: TRBJ2-7
v_call: TRBV10-3

cdr3_nt: TGTGCTAGTGGTCCAATTTTCGGGCAGGGCACCGGGGAGCTGTTTTTT
cdr3_aa: CASGPIFGQGTGELFF
d_call: .
clone_size: .
j_call: TRBJ2-2
v_call: TRBV12-5

cdr3_nt: TGCGCCAGCAGCCCCTCCAGTTTAACTGGCTCCTACGAGCAGTACTTC
cdr3_aa: CASSPSSLTGSYEQYF
d_call: .
clone_size: few
j_call: TRBJ2-7
v_call: TRBV4-3

cdr3_nt: TGTGCCAGCAGTCTGCTAGCGGGAGCCCGAAATGAGCAGTTCTTC
cdr3_aa: CASSLLAGARNEQFF
d_call: TRBD2
clone_size: .
j_call: TRBJ2-1
v_call: TRBV6-5

cdr3_nt: TGTGCCAGCAGTACAGGGGCGATGAACACTGAAGCTTTCTTT
cdr3_aa: CASSTGAMNTEAFF
d_call: TRBD1
clone_size: .
j_call: TRBJ1-1
v_call: TRBV6-5

cdr3_nt: TGTGCCAGCAGCGTATCCGGGGGGCGTGATGAGCAGTTCTTC
cdr3_aa: CASSVSGGRDEQFF
d_call: .
clone_size: .
j_call: TRBJ2-1
v_call: TRBV9

cdr3_nt: TGTGCCAGCGGAGTCCGGGATAGCAATCAGCCCCAGCATTTT
cdr3_aa: CASGVRDSNQPQHF
d_call: .
clone_size: .
j_call: TRBJ1-5
v_call: TRBV27

cdr3_nt: TGTGCCAGCCGGGACAGGCCTACCGGCTCTGGGGCCAACGTCCTGACTTTC
cdr3_aa: CASRDRPTGSGANVLTF
d_call: TRBD1
clone_size: .
j_call: TRBJ2-6
v_call: TRBV19

cdr3_nt: TGTGCCAGCAGCTTAGCGCTACCCTACGAGCAGTACTTC
cdr3_aa: CASSLALPYEQYF
d_call: .
clone_size: .
j_call: TRBJ2-7
v_call: TRBV5-6

cdr3_nt: TGTGCCAGCAGCGTAGGTGGGGGAAGGCAGCCCCAGCATTTT
cdr3_aa: CASSVGGGRQPQHF
d_call: .
clone_size: .
j_call: TRBJ1-5
v_call: TRBV9

cdr3_nt: TGTGCCAGCAGTAACCCCGGGACAAAGAATTCACCCCTCCACTTT
cdr3_aa: CASSNPGTKNSPLHF
d_call: .
clone_size: .
j_call: TRBJ1-6
v_call: TRBV6-5

cdr3_nt: TGTGCCAGCAGCCAAGATATCAACGCGGGACTCTCCCACGAGCAGTACTTC
cdr3_aa: CASSQDINAGLSHEQYF
d_call: .
clone_size: .
j_call: TRBJ2-7
v_call: TRBV3-1/TRBV3-2

cdr3_nt: TGTGCCAGTAGTATCTTGAGGGGTACGCAGTATTTT
cdr3_aa: CASSILRGTQYF
d_call: .
clone_size: .
j_call: TRBJ2-3
v_call: TRBV19

cdr3_nt: TGTGCCAGCAGTGAACAAGTTTCAGTGGGCGGTGAGCAGTTCTTC
cdr3_aa: CASSEQVSVGGEQFF
d_call: .
clone_size: .
j_call: TRBJ2-1
v_call: TRBV6-1

cdr3_nt: TGTGCCACCAGCAGCGTTTTATTAGGCCCCCTCCACTTT
cdr3_aa: CATSSVLLGPLHF
d_call: .
clone_size: .
j_call: TRBJ1-6
v_call: TRBV15

cdr3_nt: TGTGCCAGCAGTCTACAGGGAAATGGTGAAGCTTTCTTT
cdr3_aa: CASSLQGNGEAFF
d_call: .
clone_size: .
j_call: TRBJ1-1
v_call: TRBV12-3/TRBV12-4

cdr3_nt: TGTGCCAGCAGTTTATCGGCGGGAGGGATGGTTACCGGGGAGCTGTTTTTT
cdr3_aa: CASSLSAGGMVTGELFF
d_call: TRBD2
clone_size: once
j_call: TRBJ2-2
v_call: TRBV27

cdr3_nt: TGTGCCTGGAAAACAGGGCTCGAGCAGTACTTC
cdr3_aa: CAWKTGLEQYF
d_call: .
clone_size: .
j_call: TRBJ2-7
v_call: TRBV30